This T cell receptor (beta chain) originates from a study of PD-L1 blockade in urothelial cancer. Generated by immunoSEQ multiplex PCR, the TCRdb table keeps only in-frame clones and is missing some. The sample holds tens of thousands of clones, 81% seen once. This CDR3 has 14 amino acids. V lost 6 bases, J lost 6 bases, and 15 bases lay in between. The germline CDR1 and CDR2 sequences are MNHNY and SVGAGI (reference sequence). Specimen: PBMCs, collected around atezolizumab (anti-PD-L1) treatment. V usage is TRBV6-6 and J usage is TRBJ2-1; D is perhaps TRBD1 (6 bases). This receptor was taken from a man between 65 and 85 years old with urothelial cancer. This chain's CDR3 is CASSPPATGNEQFF. The CDR3 DNA follows: TGTGCCAGCAGCCCTCCCGCGACAGGCAATGAGCAGTTCTTC.